The 21 T cell receptor beta chains listed next were all sequenced from one sample in a study of blood T cell repertoires in COVID-19. Produced via immunoSEQ multiplex PCR; TCRdb's table is partial and in-frame only. The sample has about 250,000 clones, roughly 87% seen once. The sample comprised peripheral blood. Source of these receptors: a man between 18 and 35 years old with active or convalescent COVID-19.

This clone was detected only a few times. The chain is built from TRBV6-5 and TRBJ1-1; D ambiguous. The germline V gene has CDR1 MNHEY and CDR2 SVGAGI. There are 13 residues in the CDR3. The V end lost 7 bases, the J end lost 5 bases, and 14 bases lay between the germline ends. As DNA, the CDR3 is TGTGCCAGCAAGGAGGGAGTGATTACTGAAGCTTTCTTT. Amino acids: CASKEGVITEAFF.

V usage is TRBV11-2 and J usage is TRBJ1-1; 7 bases are shared with TRBD1. V lost 7 bases and J lost 0; bases outside the gene matches: 8. Looked up from germline, CDR1 is SGHAT and CDR2 is FQNNGV. The CDR3 extends over 15 amino acids. Written as DNA, the CDR3 is TGTGCCAGCAACCGGGGGGGACAGATGAACACTGAAGCTTTCTTT. Translated: CASNRGGQMNTEAFF. The whole variable domain, remainder taken from reference TRBV11-2 and TRBJ1-1, is EAGVAQSPRYKIIEKRQSVAFWCNPISGHATLYWYQQILGQGPKLLIQFQNNGVVDDSQLPKDRFSAERLKGVDSTLKIQPAKLEDSAVYLCASNRGGQMNTEAFFGQGTRLTVV.

This chain connects TRBV15 to TRBJ1-5, with D unclear. Germline CDR1 and CDR2: LNHNV and YYDKDF (reference sequence). CDR3 size: 16 residues. V lost 5 bases and J 0 bases, leaving 14 bases between the germline ends. The DNA of the CDR3 is TGTGCCACCAGCTACGCGAGGTTAGGTAGCAATCAGCCCCAGCATTTT. This encodes CATSYARLGSNQPQHF.

The rearrangement joins TRBV7-3 to TRBJ2-2; D unclear. This CDR3 has 14 amino acids. Germline lookup yields CDR1 SGHTA and CDR2 FQGTGA. The V end was cut by 5 bases, the J end by 5 bases, with 12 bases between. For the CDR3, the DNA is TGTGCCAGCAGCCCCCTACGAGAAACCGGGGAGCTGTTTTTT. Amino acid sequence: CASSPLRETGELFF.

The chain uses TRBV18 and TRBJ1-2, with D unresolved. V was shortened by 1 base and J by 7 bases, with 10 bases between the two germline ends. CDR1 KGHSH and CDR2 LQKENI come from the germline V gene. This CDR3 spans 13 amino acids. The CDR3 bases are TGTGCCAGCTCACCACAAGGTGCGGCTGGCTACACCTTC. Translated: CASSPQGAAGYTF. The variable domain in full, completed from reference TRBV18 and TRBJ1-2, reads NAGVMQNPRHLVRRRGQEARLRCSPMKGHSHVYWYRQLPEEGLKFMVYLQKENIIDESGMPKERFSAEFPKEGPSILRIQQVVRGDSAAYFCASSPQGAAGYTFGSGTRLTVV.

This chain connects TRBV27 to TRBJ1-1; perhaps TRBD1 as D (6 bases). V was cut by 0 bases and J by 1 base, with 9 bases left in between. This CDR3 spans 15 amino acids. CDR1 MNHEY and CDR2 SMNVEV come from the germline V gene (reference sequence). The CDR3 here is CASSLSRGGNTEAFF. The CDR3 DNA is TGTGCCAGCAGTTTATCGAGAGGGGGGAACACTGAAGCTTTCTTT.

This chain uses TRBV5-5 with TRBJ1-1, with 7 positions matching TRBD1. CDR3 size: 16 residues. Per the germline V gene, CDR1 is SGHKS and CDR2 is YYEKEE (reference sequence). J gave up 4 bases and V 3 bases, and 12 bases lay outside the gene matches. The CDR3 region is CASSSQDRVGGTEAFF. The CDR3 nucleotides are TGTGCCAGCAGCTCCCAAGACAGGGTAGGTGGCACTGAAGCTTTCTTT.

The J gene is TRBJ2-1, the V gene TRBV10-3; no firm D call. Trimming removed 0 bases from V and 9 bases from J, with 12 bases in between. This CDR3 has 14 residues. CDR1 and CDR2 from the germline V gene are ENHRY and SYGVKD. The CDR3 DNA follows: TGTGCCATCAGTGAGTCGGGTAGCTTTAGTGAGCAGTTCTTC. Translating gives CAISESGSFSEQFF.

The chain is built from TRBV27 and TRBJ2-1; 7 bases fit TRBD2. Germline loops: CDR1 MNHEY, CDR2 SMNVEV (reference sequence). Trimming at V came to 0 bases and at J to 7 bases, leaving 9 bases not matched to a gene. The CDR3 totals 16 residues. In DNA, the CDR3 is TGTGCCAGCAGTTTATCGGGGGGGGGACTCCTGAATGAGCAGTTCTTC. It codes for CASSLSGGGLLNEQFF.

This rearrangement joins TRBV5-4 to TRBJ2-1, with D perhaps matching TRBD1 (5 bases). CDR3 length: 15 residues. The V end lost 1 base, the J end lost 6 bases, and 14 bases lay between the germline ends. CDR1 and CDR2 from the germline V gene are SGHNT and YYREEE (reference sequence). CDR3: CASSLTGSVVNEQFF. As DNA, the CDR3 is TGTGCCAGCAGCTTGACAGGCTCGGTGGTCAATGAGCAGTTCTTC. The entire variable domain, with the rest obtained from reference TRBV5-4 and TRBJ2-1, is as follows: ETGVTQSPTHLIKTRGQQVTLRCSSQSGHNTVSWYQQALGQGPQFIFQYYREEENGRGNFPPRFSGLQFPNYSSELNVNALELDDSALYLCASSLTGSVVNEQFFGPGTRLTVL.

Here the CDR3 reads CATSREMGGGYGYTF. Written as DNA, the CDR3 is TGTGCCACCAGCAGAGAAATGGGCGGGGGCTATGGCTACACCTTC. The rearrangement uses TRBV15 and TRBJ1-2, with a possible D match to TRBD1 (5 bases). The CDR3 spans 15 residues. Between the trimmed V and J ends, which lost 0 bases and 4 bases, there was a span of 12 bases. Germline V lookup: CDR1 LNHNV, CDR2 YYDKDF (reference sequence).

This chain connects TRBV10-3 to TRBJ2-1; 11 nucleotides agree with TRBD2. This CDR3 is 17 amino acids long. Germline V lookup: CDR1 ENHRY, CDR2 SYGVKD. V lost 0 bases and J lost 7; bases outside the gene matches: 8. CDR3 nucleotide sequence: TGTGCCATCAGTGAGTCTGTCTTAGCGGGAGGGGTAAATGAGCAGTTCTTC. Translation: CAISESVLAGGVNEQFF.

The V call is TRBV7-2, the J call TRBJ1-2; 9 positions match TRBD1. Trimming cost V 5 bases and J 5 bases; bases outside gene matches: 9. This CDR3 has 15 amino acids. From germline, CDR1 is SGHTA and CDR2 FQGNSA. The CDR3 bases are TGTGCCAGCAGCCTTACAGGGGGCGCCTTTTATGGCTACACCTTC. Its protein product is CASSLTGGAFYGYTF.

CDR3 amino acids: CASSPAWLVYGYTF. For the CDR3, the DNA is TGTGCCAGCAGCCCCGCGTGGTTGGTCTATGGCTACACCTTC. The chain is built from TRBV3-1 (or the pseudogene TRBV3-2) and TRBJ1-2; D unresolved. The CDR3 contains 14 residues. The V gene's germline CDR1 is LGHDT and CDR2 YNNKEL (reference sequence). Deletions cut 4 bases from V and 4 bases from J, with 13 bases between.

This rearrangement joins TRBV9 to TRBJ2-1; TRBD2 matches at 9 bases. Germline V gene data show CDR1 as SGDLS and CDR2 as YYNGEE. The CDR3 covers 17 residues. The trim removed 0 bases at V and 4 bases at J, leaving 8 bases unmatched. The CDR3 bases are TGTGCCAGCAGCGTAGCGGTAGCGGGGGCGAGTTACAATGAGCAGTTCTTC. Residues: CASSVAVAGASYNEQFF.

The gene calls are TRBV30 and TRBJ2-3; the match to TRBD2 covers 9 bases. CDR3 length: 13 amino acids. Germline V gene data show CDR1 as GTSNPN and CDR2 as SVGIG (reference sequence). CDR3 protein: CACSRGGLDTQYF. The CDR3 nucleotides read TGTGCTTGCTCGCGGGGGGGCCTAGATACGCAGTATTTT.

This rearrangement joins TRBV9 to TRBJ2-7; TRBD1 agrees at 9 bases. There are 15 residues in the CDR3. The V gene's germline CDR1 is SGDLS and CDR2 YYNGEE. Trimming removed 4 bases from V and 6 bases from J; junction bases left unmatched: 11. This CDR3 is CASSLAGTGFPEQYF. In DNA form, the CDR3 reads TGTGCCAGCAGCCTCGCCGGGACAGGGTTTCCCGAGCAGTACTTC.

V gene TRBV7-9 combines with J gene TRBJ2-7, with D perhaps matching TRBD1 (5 bases). The V gene's germline CDR1 is SEHNR and CDR2 FQNEAQ (reference sequence). The ends were cut back, 0 bases at V and 0 bases at J, with 9 bases in the middle. This CDR3 is built from 15 residues. For the CDR3, the DNA is TGTGCCAGCAGCTTAGCGCAGGGTCTCTCCTACGAGCAGTACTTC. Amino acid sequence: CASSLAQGLSYEQYF.

The gene calls are TRBV18 and TRBJ2-1; 9 bases map to TRBD1. V shed 3 bases and J 4 bases; nucleotides not matched to a gene: 4. The CDR3 consists of 15 residues. Germline CDR1 reads KGHSH; CDR2 reads LQKENI. CDR3 nucleotide sequence: TGTGCCAGCTCACCCGGGACAGGGCAATACAATGAGCAGTTCTTC. Protein product: CASSPGTGQYNEQFF.

The CDR3 loop reads CASSLSGLTTSSTDTQYF. CDR3 DNA: TGTGCCAGCAGTTTATCGGGGTTGACTACCTCTAGCACAGATACGCAGTATTTT. The chain links TRBV27 to TRBJ2-3, with D maybe TRBD2 (5 bases). Germline V lookup: CDR1 MNHEY, CDR2 SMNVEV (reference sequence). The CDR3 spans 18 residues. Trimming cost V 0 bases and J 0 bases, with 16 bases left between them.

The rearrangement joins TRBV2 to TRBJ1-2; no definite D call. Per germline, CDR1 SNHLY and CDR2 FYNNEI. The CDR3 totals 13 residues. Trimming pared 7 bases from V and 4 bases from J, leaving 13 bases between. The CDR3, as DNA: TGTGCCAGCAACGAGGTACGAATCTATGGCTACACCTTC. It encodes CASNEVRIYGYTF.